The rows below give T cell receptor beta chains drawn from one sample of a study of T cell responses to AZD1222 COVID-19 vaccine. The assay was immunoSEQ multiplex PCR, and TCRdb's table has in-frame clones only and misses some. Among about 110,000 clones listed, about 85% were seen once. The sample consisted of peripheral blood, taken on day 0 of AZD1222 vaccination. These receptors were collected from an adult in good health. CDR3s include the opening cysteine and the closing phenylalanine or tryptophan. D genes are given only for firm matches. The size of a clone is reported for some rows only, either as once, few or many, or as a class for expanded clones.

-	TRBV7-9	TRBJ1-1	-	CASSLGYREMAEAFF	TGTGCCAGCAGCTTAGGCTACAGGGAGATGGCTGAAGCTTTCTTT
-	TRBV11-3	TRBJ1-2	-	CASSLEAGVGYTF	TGTGCCAGCAGCTTAGAAGCGGGGGTTGGCTACACCTTC
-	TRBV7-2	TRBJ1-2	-	CASSLAGPNYGYTF	TGTGCCAGCAGCTTAGCGGGGCCCAACTATGGCTACACCTTC
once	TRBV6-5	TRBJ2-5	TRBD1	CASSIARGETQYF	TGTGCCAGCAGTATCGCCAGGGGGGAGACCCAGTACTTC
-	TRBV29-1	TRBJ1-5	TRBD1	CSAGGNNQPQHF	TGCAGCGCAGGGGGTAACAATCAGCCCCAGCATTTT
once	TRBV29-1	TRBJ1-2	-	CSVDGRGFSYGYTF	TGCAGCGTTGATGGCAGGGGATTTAGTTATGGCTACACCTTC
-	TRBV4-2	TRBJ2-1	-	CASSRQAGTGDNEQFF	TGTGCCAGCAGCCGCCAAGCCGGGACTGGGGACAATGAGCAGTTCTTC
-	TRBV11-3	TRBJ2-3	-	CASSPQEGGTDTQYF	TGTGCCAGCAGCCCTCAAGAAGGGGGCACAGATACGCAGTATTTT
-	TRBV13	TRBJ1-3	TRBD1	CASSYGTAGNTIYF	TGTGCCAGCAGCTATGGGACAGCTGGAAACACCATATATTTT
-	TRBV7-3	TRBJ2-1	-	CASSVRGINEQFF	TGTGCCAGCAGCGTAAGAGGGATAAATGAGCAGTTCTTC
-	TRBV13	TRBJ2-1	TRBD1	CASSLPQTGWTFGYNEQFF	TGTGCCAGCAGCTTACCCCAGACAGGGTGGACCTTTGGGTACAATGAGCAGTTCTTC